These 20 T cell receptor beta chains share one sample of origin, sequenced in a study of cytomegalovirus exposure and HLA in healthy donors. It was with 60 Vbeta and 13 Jbeta primers that the PCR ran. Produced via immunoSEQ multiplex PCR; TCRdb's table is partial and in-frame only. This sample yields about 59,000 clones, of which 83% are seen a single time; 1.5% to 2% belongs to the top ten. Material for sequencing was PBMCs. The receptor set was obtained from a human donor in good health.

The chain combines TRBV4-3 with TRBJ2-1; 9 bases match TRBD2. Germline-derived CDR1 and CDR2 are LGHNA and YSLEER. The CDR3 runs 17 residues. The V segment lost 0 bases and the J segment 5 bases; nucleotides outside the gene matches: 8. The CDR3 protein is CASSQDVPSGEHNEQFF. In nucleotides, the CDR3 is TGCGCCAGCAGCCAAGACGTCCCTAGCGGGGAACACAATGAGCAGTTCTTC.

This chain's CDR3 is CAWSVLRRGGDYGYTF. The CDR3 DNA reads TGTGCCTGGAGTGTACTAAGGAGGGGGGGAGACTATGGCTACACCTTC. The chain carries TRBV30 and TRBJ1-2; possibly TRBD1 for D (6 bases). The V gene lost 0 bases and the J gene lost 3 bases, with 17 bases spanning the gap. The CDR3 runs 16 residues. The V gene's germline CDR1 is GTSNPN and CDR2 SVGIG (reference sequence). The complete variable domain, with remaining parts taken from reference TRBV30 and TRBJ1-2, reads SQTIHQWPATLVQPVGSPLSLECTVEGTSNPNLYWYRQAAGRGLQLLFYSVGIGQISSEVPQNLSASRPQDRQFILSSKKLLLSDSGFYLCAWSVLRRGGDYGYTFGSGTRLTVV.

The chain joins TRBV6-1 to TRBJ1-6; the match to TRBD1 covers 10 bases. In germline, CDR1 is MNHNS, CDR2 SASEGT. V gave up 2 bases and J gave up 5 bases; unmatched junction bases: 9. The CDR3 runs to 18 residues. In nucleotides, the CDR3 is TGTGCCAGCAGTGAACCGGTGACAGGGGGCGCGGATAATTCACCCCTCCACTTT. This gives the protein CASSEPVTGGADNSPLHF.

The chain uses TRBV5-6 and TRBJ2-3; TRBD2 matches 9 bases. The CDR3 consists of 16 residues. The germline V gene has CDR1 SGHDT and CDR2 YYEEEE. J was trimmed by 3 bases and V by 1 base; bases with no gene match: 6. In DNA form, the CDR3 reads TGTGCCAGCAGCTTGAGGGCGGGAGGGCAGACAGATACGCAGTATTTT. This encodes CASSLRAGGQTDTQYF.

This clone occurred a few times. V and J are TRBV5-4 and TRBJ1-2, with 7 bases that match TRBD1. The CDR3 runs 13 residues. The germline V gene has CDR1 SGHNT and CDR2 YYREEE (reference sequence). V trimming: 4 bases; J trimming: 7 bases; junction bases outside the gene matches: 7. DNA of the CDR3: TGTGCCAGCAGCACGTCAGGGGGGCCTGGCTACACCTTC. Amino acid sequence: CASSTSGGPGYTF. The variable domain in full, with the rest retrieved from reference TRBV5-4 and TRBJ1-2, is ETGVTQSPTHLIKTRGQQVTLRCSSQSGHNTVSWYQQALGQGPQFIFQYYREEENGRGNFPPRFSGLQFPNYSSELNVNALELDDSALYLCASSTSGGPGYTFGSGTRLTVV.

This rearrangement joins TRBV5-4 to TRBJ2-1; TRBD1 matches at 7 bases. Germline loops: CDR1 SGHNT, CDR2 YYREEE (reference sequence). The CDR3 covers 13 residues. V shed 3 bases, J shed 9 bases, and the junction held 6 bases outside the gene matches. The CDR3 region is CASSSTDRFEQFF. DNA for the CDR3: TGTGCCAGCAGCTCCACGGACAGGTTTGAGCAGTTCTTC.

The V gene is TRBV7-2, the J gene TRBJ2-7; 10 bases fit TRBD1. Germline V lookup: CDR1 SGHTA, CDR2 FQGNSA. Losses at the gene ends were 1 base for V and 6 bases for J; bases not matched to a gene: 6. The CDR3 is made up of 15 amino acids. CDR3 protein: CASSLVGTGVREQYF. In DNA, the CDR3 is TGTGCCAGCAGCTTAGTCGGGACAGGGGTCCGCGAGCAGTACTTC.

The chain is built from TRBV7-2 and TRBJ2-3, with D unresolved. CDR1 and CDR2 (germline): SGHTA, FQGNSA. V was pared by 1 base and J by 0 bases, with 20 bases between. The CDR3 runs 19 residues. In DNA, the CDR3 is TGTGCCAGCAGCTTAGATCACGGATTGCGGATTTCTAGCACAGATACGCAGTATTTT. Residues: CASSLDHGLRISSTDTQYF.

The rearrangement joins TRBV10-2 to TRBJ2-7; D might be TRBD1 (5 bases). CDR1 WSHSY and CDR2 SAAADI come from the germline V gene. CDR3 size: 12 residues. V lost 8 bases, J lost 5 bases, and 13 bases lay in between. CDR3 sequence (DNA): TGCGCCAGCTGGGTTGGCAGGGACGAGCAGTACTTC. Protein product: CASWVGRDEQYF.

The J gene is TRBJ1-2, the V gene TRBV5-6, with D possibly matching TRBD1 (5 bases). V was pared by 0 bases and J by 4 bases, with 7 bases between. This CDR3 has 13 residues. CDR1 and CDR2 from the germline V gene are SGHDT and YYEEEE. This chain's CDR3 is CASSLAGGYGYTF. For the CDR3, the DNA is TGTGCCAGCAGCTTGGCCGGGGGCTATGGCTACACCTTC.

The V and J genes are TRBV20-1 and TRBJ1-1, with D uncertain. The CDR3 sequence is 11 residues long. The ends were cut back, 5 bases at V and 7 bases at J, with 11 bases in the middle. CDR1 and CDR2 from the germline V gene are DFQATT and SNEGSKA (reference sequence). CDR3 region: CSALNTYEAFF. The CDR3 DNA is TGCAGTGCTTTAAACACGTATGAAGCTTTCTTT.

V is TRBV11-2 and J is TRBJ1-1; D remains unclear. CDR3 length equals 13 residues. The germline CDR1 and CDR2 sequences are SGHAT and FQNNGV. The V end was cut by 2 bases, the J end by 5 bases, with 9 bases between. The CDR3 spells CASSLWGETEAFF. CDR3 sequence (DNA): TGTGCCAGCAGCTTATGGGGAGAGACTGAAGCTTTCTTT.

The chain is built from TRBV20-1 and TRBJ2-4; D is ambiguous. This CDR3 has 11 amino acids. The germline V gene has CDR1 DFQATT and CDR2 SNEGSKA (reference sequence). The CDR3 loop is CSPSVGNIQYF. The CDR3 region has the DNA TGCAGCCCAAGCGTCGGAAACATTCAGTACTTC.

The rearrangement joins TRBV7-2 to TRBJ1-2; 9 bases fit TRBD1. Trimming cost V 1 base and J 7 bases; bases outside gene matches: 7. The CDR3 runs to 15 residues. CDR1 and CDR2 (germline): SGHTA, FQGNSA. The CDR3 bases are TGTGCCAGCAGCTTAGGCCCGGACAGGGGAGGTGGCTACACCTTC. Its translation is CASSLGPDRGGGYTF. The full variable domain, completed using reference TRBV7-2 and TRBJ1-2, is GAGVSQSPSNKVTEKGKDVELRCDPISGHTALYWYRQSLGQGLEFLIYFQGNSAPDKSGLPSDRFSAERTGGSVSTLTIQRTQQEDSAVYLCASSLGPDRGGGYTFGSGTRLTVV.

This rearrangement joins TRBV9 to TRBJ2-1; D is possibly TRBD1 (6 bases). V was shortened by 3 bases and J by 1 base, with 14 bases between the two germline ends. The CDR3 is made up of 16 amino acids. Germline V lookup: CDR1 SGDLS, CDR2 YYNGEE. The CDR3 sequence is CASSAQIDRSYNEQFF. The CDR3 region has the DNA TGTGCCAGCAGCGCCCAAATAGACAGGTCCTACAATGAGCAGTTCTTC.

The V gene is TRBV6-1, the J gene TRBJ1-2, with TRBD1 matching over 7 bases. The junction had 6 bases not matched to a gene; V was cut back by 4 bases and J by 7 bases. The germline CDR1 and CDR2 sequences are MNHNS and SASEGT. The CDR3 is 13 amino acids. CDR3 sequence reads: CASSGQGRGGYTF. The CDR3 bases are TGTGCCAGCAGTGGACAGGGCCGGGGTGGCTACACCTTC.

This chain joins TRBV7-2 and TRBJ1-3; 8 nucleotides match TRBD1. With 2 bases clipped from V and 4 bases from J, the junction kept 7 bases outside the gene matches. This CDR3 is built from 16 residues. In germline, CDR1 is SGHTA, CDR2 FQGNSA. CDR3 in amino acids: CASSLYGQGAGNTIYF. CDR3 in DNA: TGTGCCAGCAGCTTATACGGACAGGGAGCCGGAAACACCATATATTTT.

This clone was seen just once. The genes are TRBV4-3 and TRBJ2-1; 7 nucleotides agree with TRBD2. The germline gives CDR1 LGHNA, CDR2 YSLEER. Unmatched junction bases numbered 10, after V lost 0 bases and J lost 5 bases. CDR3 size: 17 residues. The CDR3 region is CASSQDRRTRYDNEQFF. The DNA of the CDR3 is TGCGCCAGCAGCCAAGATCGGAGGACTAGATACGACAATGAGCAGTTCTTC.

This clone showed up just a few times. The chain combines TRBV6-1 with TRBJ2-7; 10 nucleotides align to TRBD1. The germline CDR1 and CDR2 sequences are MNHNS and SASEGT. This CDR3 contains 15 residues. Trimming cost V 1 base and J 0 bases; bases outside gene matches: 0. CDR3: CASSEGTGGSYEQYF. DNA of the CDR3: TGTGCCAGCAGTGAAGGGACAGGGGGCTCCTACGAGCAGTACTTC.

The rearrangement joins TRBV4-2 to TRBJ1-6; possible D gene TRBD1, 5 bases. This CDR3 is built from 15 residues. Between the trimmed V and J ends, which lost 0 bases and 7 bases, there was a span of 10 bases. Germline V CDR1 and CDR2: LGHNA, YNFKEQ. Here the CDR3 DNA reads TGTGCCAGCAGCCAAGATGCAGGGATGAATTCACCCCTCCACTTT. Translated: CASSQDAGMNSPLHF.